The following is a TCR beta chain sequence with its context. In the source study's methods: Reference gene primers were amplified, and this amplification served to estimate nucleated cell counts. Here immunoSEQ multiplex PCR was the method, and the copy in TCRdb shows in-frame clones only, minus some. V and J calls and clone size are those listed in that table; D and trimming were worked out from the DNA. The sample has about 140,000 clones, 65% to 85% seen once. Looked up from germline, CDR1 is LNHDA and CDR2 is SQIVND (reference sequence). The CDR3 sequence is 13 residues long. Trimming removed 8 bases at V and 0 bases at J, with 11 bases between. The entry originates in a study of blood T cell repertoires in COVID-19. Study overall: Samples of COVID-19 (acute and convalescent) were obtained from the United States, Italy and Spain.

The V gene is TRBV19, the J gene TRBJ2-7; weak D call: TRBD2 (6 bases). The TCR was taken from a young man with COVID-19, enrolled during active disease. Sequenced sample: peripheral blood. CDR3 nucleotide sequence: TGTGCCAGTCGGAGGGACGGCTCCTACGAGCAGTACTTC. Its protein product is CASRRDGSYEQYF.